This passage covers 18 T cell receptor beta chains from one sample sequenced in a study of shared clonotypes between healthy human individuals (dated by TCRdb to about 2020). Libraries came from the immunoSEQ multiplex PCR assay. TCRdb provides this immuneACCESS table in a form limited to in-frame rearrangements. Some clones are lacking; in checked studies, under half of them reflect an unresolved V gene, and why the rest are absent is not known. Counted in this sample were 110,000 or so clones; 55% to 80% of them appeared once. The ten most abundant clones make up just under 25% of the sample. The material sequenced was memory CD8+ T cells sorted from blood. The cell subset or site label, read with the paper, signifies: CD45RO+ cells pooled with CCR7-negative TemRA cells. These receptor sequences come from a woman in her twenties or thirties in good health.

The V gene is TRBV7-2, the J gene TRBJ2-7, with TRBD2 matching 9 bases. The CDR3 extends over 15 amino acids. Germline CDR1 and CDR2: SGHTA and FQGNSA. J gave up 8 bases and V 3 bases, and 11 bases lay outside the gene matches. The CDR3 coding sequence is TGTGCCAGCAGCTTTAGTTCGCGGGAGGGTCGCCAGCAGTACTTC. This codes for CASSFSSREGRQQYF.

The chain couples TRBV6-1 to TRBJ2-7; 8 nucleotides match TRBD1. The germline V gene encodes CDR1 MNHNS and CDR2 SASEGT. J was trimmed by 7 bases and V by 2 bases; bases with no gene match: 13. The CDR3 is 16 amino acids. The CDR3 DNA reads TGTGCCAGCAGTGAATGGCGGACAGGGAGGACCGATGAGCAGTACTTC. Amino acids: CASSEWRTGRTDEQYF.

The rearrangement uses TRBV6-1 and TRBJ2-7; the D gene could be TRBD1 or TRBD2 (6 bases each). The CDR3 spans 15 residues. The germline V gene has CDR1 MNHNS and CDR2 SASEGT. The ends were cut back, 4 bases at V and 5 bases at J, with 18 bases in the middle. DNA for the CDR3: TGTGCCAGCAGTGCTACAGCGGAGGGGGTCGACGAGCAGTACTTC. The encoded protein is CASSATAEGVDEQYF.

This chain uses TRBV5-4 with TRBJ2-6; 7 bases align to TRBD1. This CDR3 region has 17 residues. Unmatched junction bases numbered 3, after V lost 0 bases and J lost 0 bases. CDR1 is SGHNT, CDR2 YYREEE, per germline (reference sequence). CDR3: CASSLGDSNSGANVLTF. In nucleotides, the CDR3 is TGTGCCAGCAGCTTGGGGGACAGTAACTCTGGGGCCAACGTCCTGACTTTC.

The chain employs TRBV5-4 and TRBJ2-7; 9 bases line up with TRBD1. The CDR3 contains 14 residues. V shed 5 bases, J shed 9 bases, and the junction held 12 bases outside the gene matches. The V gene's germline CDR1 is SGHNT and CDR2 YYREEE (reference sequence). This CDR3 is CASRPGTGRTVQYF. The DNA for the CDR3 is TGTGCCAGCAGACCCGGGACAGGGCGAACAGTGCAGTACTTC.

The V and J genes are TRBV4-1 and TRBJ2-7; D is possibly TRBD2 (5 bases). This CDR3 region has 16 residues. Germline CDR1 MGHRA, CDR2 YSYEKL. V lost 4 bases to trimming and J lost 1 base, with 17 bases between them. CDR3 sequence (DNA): TGCGCCAGCAGCCCCCGCGGATCGGGATTATCCTACGAGCAGTACTTC. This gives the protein CASSPRGSGLSYEQYF.

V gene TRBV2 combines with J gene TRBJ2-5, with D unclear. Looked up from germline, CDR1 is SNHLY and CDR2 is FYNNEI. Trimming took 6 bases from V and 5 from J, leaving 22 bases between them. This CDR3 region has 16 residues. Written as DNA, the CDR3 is TGTGCCAGCAGCGAATTCGAGCTCGAAATGGCGGAGACCCAGTACTTC. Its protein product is CASSEFELEMAETQYF.

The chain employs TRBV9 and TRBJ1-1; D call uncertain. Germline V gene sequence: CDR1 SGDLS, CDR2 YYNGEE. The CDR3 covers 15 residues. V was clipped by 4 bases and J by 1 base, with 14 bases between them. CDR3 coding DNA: TGTGCCAGCAGCTACCTGGTTGGTGAGAACACTGAAGCTTTCTTT. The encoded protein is CASSYLVGENTEAFF.

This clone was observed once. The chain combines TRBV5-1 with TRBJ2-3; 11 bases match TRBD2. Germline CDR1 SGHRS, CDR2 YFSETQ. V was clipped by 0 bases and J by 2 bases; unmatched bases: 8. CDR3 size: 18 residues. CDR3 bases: TGCGCCAGCAGCTTGGTCGGGGCTAGCGGGAGGACCACAGATACGCAGTATTTT. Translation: CASSLVGASGRTTDTQYF.

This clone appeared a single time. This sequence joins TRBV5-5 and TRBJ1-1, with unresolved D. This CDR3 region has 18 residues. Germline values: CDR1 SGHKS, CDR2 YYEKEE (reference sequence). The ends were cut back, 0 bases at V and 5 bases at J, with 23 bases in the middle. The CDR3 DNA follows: TGTGCCAGCAGCTTGGGCCATACGGGCGGGCTGCTGGGTACTGAAGCTTTCTTT. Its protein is CASSLGHTGGLLGTEAFF.

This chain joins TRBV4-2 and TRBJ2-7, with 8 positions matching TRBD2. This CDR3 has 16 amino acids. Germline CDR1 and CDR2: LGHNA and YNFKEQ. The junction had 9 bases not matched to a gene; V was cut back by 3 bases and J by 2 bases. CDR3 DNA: TGTGCCAGCAGCCAGGTGTGGCGGGAGGAACCCTACGAGCAGTACTTC. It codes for CASSQVWREEPYEQYF.

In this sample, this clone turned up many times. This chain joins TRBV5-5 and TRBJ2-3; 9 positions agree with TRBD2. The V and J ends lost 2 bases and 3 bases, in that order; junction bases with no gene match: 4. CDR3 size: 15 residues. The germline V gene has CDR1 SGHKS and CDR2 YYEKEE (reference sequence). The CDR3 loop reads CASSFQREVTDTQYF. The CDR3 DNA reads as TGTGCCAGCAGCTTCCAGCGGGAGGTGACAGATACGCAGTATTTT.

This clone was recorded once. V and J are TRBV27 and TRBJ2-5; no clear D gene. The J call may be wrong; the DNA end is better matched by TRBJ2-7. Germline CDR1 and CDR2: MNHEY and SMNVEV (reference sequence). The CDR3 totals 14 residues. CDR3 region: CASSLGQASDEQYF. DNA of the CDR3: TGTGCCAGCAGTTTAGGCCAGGCCTCAGACGAGCAGTACTTC.

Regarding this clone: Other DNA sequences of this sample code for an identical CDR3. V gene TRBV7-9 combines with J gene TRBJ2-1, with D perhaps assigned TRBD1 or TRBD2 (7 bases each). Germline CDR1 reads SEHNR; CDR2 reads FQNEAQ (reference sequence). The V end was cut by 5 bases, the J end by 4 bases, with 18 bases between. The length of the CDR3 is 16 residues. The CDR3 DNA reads TGTGCCAGCAGCCCCAGGGGGGGATCGGCGTACAATGAGCAGTTCTTC. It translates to CASSPRGGSAYNEQFF.

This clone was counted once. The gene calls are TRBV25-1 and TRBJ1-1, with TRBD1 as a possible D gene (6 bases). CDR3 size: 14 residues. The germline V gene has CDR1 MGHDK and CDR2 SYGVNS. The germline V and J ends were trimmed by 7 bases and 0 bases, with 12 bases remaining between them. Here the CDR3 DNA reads TGTGCCAGCACTCAGGGGTTTTTGAACACTGAAGCTTTCTTT. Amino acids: CASTQGFLNTEAFF. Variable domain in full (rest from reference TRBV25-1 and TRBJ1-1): EADIYQTPRYLVIGTGKKITLECSQTMGHDKMYWYQQDPGMELHLIHYSYGVNSTEKGDLSSESTVSRIRTEHFPLTLESARPSHTSQYLCASTQGFLNTEAFFGQGTRLTVV.

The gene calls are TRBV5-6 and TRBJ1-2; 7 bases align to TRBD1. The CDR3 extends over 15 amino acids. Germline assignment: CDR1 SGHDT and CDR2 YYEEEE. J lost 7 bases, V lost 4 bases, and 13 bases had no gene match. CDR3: CASSRPDRDLGGYTF. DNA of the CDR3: TGTGCCAGCAGCCGCCCCGACAGGGACTTAGGTGGCTACACCTTC. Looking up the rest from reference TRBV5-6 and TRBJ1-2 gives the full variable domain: DAGVTQSPTHLIKTRGQQVTLRCSPKSGHDTVSWYQQALGQGPQFIFQYYEEEERQRGNFPDRFSGHQFPNYSSELNVNALLLGDSALYLCASSRPDRDLGGYTFGSGTRLTVV.

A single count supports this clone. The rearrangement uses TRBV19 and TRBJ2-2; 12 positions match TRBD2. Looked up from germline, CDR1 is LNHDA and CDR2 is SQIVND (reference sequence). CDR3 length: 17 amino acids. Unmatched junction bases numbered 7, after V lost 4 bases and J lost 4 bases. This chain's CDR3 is CASSTRLAGGLTGELFF. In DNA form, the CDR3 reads TGTGCCAGTAGTACACGCCTAGCGGGAGGGCTCACCGGGGAGCTGTTTTTT.

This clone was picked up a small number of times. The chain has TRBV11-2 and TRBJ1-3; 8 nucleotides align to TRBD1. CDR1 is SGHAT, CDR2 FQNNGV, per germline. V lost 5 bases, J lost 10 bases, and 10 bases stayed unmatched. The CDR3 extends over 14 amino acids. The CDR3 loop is CASSAGTGHRTIYF. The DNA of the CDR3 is TGTGCCAGCAGCGCCGGGACAGGCCATCGGACCATATATTTT.